The 15 T cell receptor beta chains below were found in one sample sequenced in a study of T-cell memory formation after mild COVID-19. TCRdb re-called the 5' RACE reads with MiXCR, one entry per CDR3 protein. Among fewer than 500,000 distinct CDR3 sequences listed, around 25% were seen once. Material: PBMCs or a T cell subset sorted from them (not recorded which). These receptors all stem from an adult woman who had mild COVID-19 (a few samples of this study predate the infection). Cell type and time point are not known.

This chain uses TRBV7-9 with TRBJ2-7; no clear D gene. CDR3 size: 14 residues. V lost 6 bases and J 1 base, leaving 13 bases between the germline ends. Germline values: CDR1 SEHNR, CDR2 FQNEAQ (reference sequence). The CDR3 nucleotides are TGTGCCAGCAGGGGCCCCGACGGATCCTACGAGCAGTACTTC. Its translation is CASRGPDGSYEQYF.

The sample holds a few counts of this clonotype. The rearrangement joins TRBV23-1 to TRBJ2-1, with D possibly TRBD1 on 6 matching bases. TRBV23-1 carries the ORF label, with uncertain function. The V end lost 0 bases, the J end lost 2 bases, and 8 bases lay between the germline ends. The CDR3 runs 15 residues. The CDR3 loop reads CASSQSRTAYNEQFF. Here the CDR3 DNA reads TGCGCCAGCAGTCAATCGAGGACAGCCTACAATGAGCAGTTCTTC.

J is TRBJ2-1 and V is TRBV20-1; the match to TRBD1 covers 9 bases. The CDR3 loop spans 14 amino acids. Germline assignment: CDR1 DFQATT and CDR2 SNEGSKA (reference sequence). Unmatched junction bases numbered 7, after V lost 5 bases and J lost 5 bases. CDR3 residues: CSAPDRGDHNEQFF. The CDR3, as DNA: TGCAGTGCTCCTGACAGGGGGGACCACAATGAGCAGTTCTTC.

This clonotype was seen only a few times. The chain links TRBV4-3 to TRBJ2-1; D gene unclear. Germline V CDR1 and CDR2: LGHNA, YSLEER. CDR3 length: 14 residues. V was pared by 0 bases and J by 4 bases, with 7 bases between. CDR3 loop: CASSQDIGYNEQFF. The DNA of the CDR3 is TGCGCCAGCAGCCAAGATATCGGATACAATGAGCAGTTCTTC.

V and J are TRBV5-4 and TRBJ1-1; D is ambiguous. V lost 10 bases and J 3 bases, leaving 22 bases between the germline ends. The CDR3 covers 15 residues. Germline V CDR1 and CDR2: SGHNT, YYREEE (reference sequence). The CDR3 reads CAARFKGGEYTEAFF. DNA for the CDR3: TGTGCCGCCCGATTCAAGGGTGGTGAGTACACTGAAGCTTTCTTT.

The V gene is TRBV9, the J gene TRBJ1-2, with 7 bases aligning to TRBD1. After removal of 0 bases from V and 2 bases from J, the junction contained 4 bases not matched to a gene. This CDR3 has 15 residues. Germline values: CDR1 SGDLS, CDR2 YYNGEE. The CDR3 sequence: CASSVDQGVNYGYTF. DNA of the CDR3: TGTGCCAGCAGCGTAGACCAGGGGGTAAACTATGGCTACACCTTC.

J is TRBJ2-1 and V is TRBV5-4, with a weak D call TRBD2 (6 bases). The CDR3 covers 18 residues. Germline V CDR1 and CDR2: SGHNT, YYREEE (reference sequence). The V end lost 4 bases, the J end lost 0 bases, and 20 bases lay between the germline ends. DNA of the CDR3: TGTGCCAGCAGCCGCAGTGAGACTAGTTCCCACTCCTACAATGAGCAGTTCTTC. Its protein product is CASSRSETSSHSYNEQFF.

The chain recombines TRBV29-1 with TRBJ2-1; perhaps TRBD2 as D (6 bases). Germline-derived CDR1 and CDR2 are SQVTM and ANQGSEA. This CDR3 comprises 13 residues. With 5 bases removed from V and 9 bases from J, the gap between germline ends came to 17 bases. The CDR3 spells CSVSSVVGGEQFF. CDR3 in DNA: TGCAGCGTTAGCTCGGTTGTCGGGGGTGAGCAGTTCTTC.

This clonotype was detected only a few times. The CDR3 region has the DNA TGTGCCTGGAGTGGGAACAGGGGGTACACCGGGGAGCTGTTTTTT. Its protein is CAWSGNRGYTGELFF. V is TRBV30 and J is TRBJ2-2, with TRBD1 matching 8 bases. V gave up 1 base and J gave up 3 bases; unmatched junction bases: 4. The CDR3 covers 15 residues. The germline gives CDR1 GTSNPN, CDR2 SVGIG (reference sequence). The variable domain in full, with the rest retrieved from reference TRBV30 and TRBJ2-2, is SQTIHQWPATLVQPVGSPLSLECTVEGTSNPNLYWYRQAAGRGLQLLFYSVGIGQISSEVPQNLSASRPQDRQFILSSKKLLLSDSGFYLCAWSGNRGYTGELFFGEGSRLTVL.

This clonotype was observed a handful of times. The V and J genes are TRBV5-6 and TRBJ2-5, with a possible D match to TRBD1 (6 bases). Trimming took off 6 bases at V and 1 base at J, with 19 bases between the two ends. The germline V gene has CDR1 SGHDT and CDR2 YYEEEE. The CDR3 totals 16 residues. The CDR3: CASTTGSVGIQETQYF. CDR3 sequence (DNA): TGTGCCAGCACAACAGGGTCTGTGGGGATCCAAGAGACCCAGTACTTC. Full variable domain (outside the CDR3, taken from reference TRBV5-6 and TRBJ2-5): DAGVTQSPTHLIKTRGQQVTLRCSPKSGHDTVSWYQQALGQGPQFIFQYYEEEERQRGNFPDRFSGHQFPNYSSELNVNALLLGDSALYLCASTTGSVGIQETQYFGPGTRLLVL.

This clonotype came up a few times. The chain couples TRBV12-3 or TRBV12-4 to TRBJ1-4, with D hard to call. V lost 5 bases, J lost 5 bases, and 15 bases lay in between. This CDR3 has 15 amino acids. The CDR3 nucleotides read TGTGCCAGCAGTAGTGGACGGTCCTTCAATGAAAAACTGTTTTTT. Encoded protein: CASSSGRSFNEKLFF.

J is TRBJ2-1 and V is TRBV5-1; 7 bases agree with TRBD2. The junction had 9 bases not matched to a gene; V was cut back by 4 bases and J by 2 bases. The germline CDR1 and CDR2 sequences are SGHRS and YFSETQ. This CDR3 spans 16 amino acids. CDR3 sequence: CASSRGGSDAYNEQFF. CDR3 nucleotide sequence: TGCGCCAGCAGCCGCGGGGGATCCGACGCCTACAATGAGCAGTTCTTC.

This clonotype has a single count. The chain employs TRBV7-8 and TRBJ2-1; 11 bases agree with TRBD1. The CDR3 covers 14 residues. Germline CDR1 and CDR2: SGHVS and FQNEAQ. Trimming at V came to 5 bases and at J to 12 bases, leaving 9 bases not matched to a gene. The chain's CDR3 is CASSVRDRGDGQFF. The CDR3 DNA is TGTGCCAGCAGCGTCCGGGACAGGGGGGACGGGCAGTTCTTC.

The V and J genes are TRBV30 and TRBJ2-4, with D hard to call. Per germline, CDR1 GTSNPN and CDR2 SVGIG (reference sequence). V was shortened by 3 bases and J by 7 bases, with 16 bases between the two germline ends. This CDR3 comprises 14 residues. CDR3 bases: TGTGCCTGGAGCGCCCAAAGGTTCCGGAACATTCAGTACTTC. Protein sequence: CAWSAQRFRNIQYF.

This clonotype has more than one count but fewer than ten. The rearrangement joins TRBV7-9 to TRBJ1-2; D is uncertain. CDR3 length: 17 amino acids. Per germline, CDR1 SEHNR and CDR2 FQNEAQ (reference sequence). Trimming stripped 0 bases from V and 7 bases from J, with 21 bases between. The CDR3 reads CASSLALTSPEVRGYTF. CDR3 DNA: TGTGCCAGCAGCTTAGCGCTTACCAGTCCGGAAGTTCGTGGCTACACCTTC.